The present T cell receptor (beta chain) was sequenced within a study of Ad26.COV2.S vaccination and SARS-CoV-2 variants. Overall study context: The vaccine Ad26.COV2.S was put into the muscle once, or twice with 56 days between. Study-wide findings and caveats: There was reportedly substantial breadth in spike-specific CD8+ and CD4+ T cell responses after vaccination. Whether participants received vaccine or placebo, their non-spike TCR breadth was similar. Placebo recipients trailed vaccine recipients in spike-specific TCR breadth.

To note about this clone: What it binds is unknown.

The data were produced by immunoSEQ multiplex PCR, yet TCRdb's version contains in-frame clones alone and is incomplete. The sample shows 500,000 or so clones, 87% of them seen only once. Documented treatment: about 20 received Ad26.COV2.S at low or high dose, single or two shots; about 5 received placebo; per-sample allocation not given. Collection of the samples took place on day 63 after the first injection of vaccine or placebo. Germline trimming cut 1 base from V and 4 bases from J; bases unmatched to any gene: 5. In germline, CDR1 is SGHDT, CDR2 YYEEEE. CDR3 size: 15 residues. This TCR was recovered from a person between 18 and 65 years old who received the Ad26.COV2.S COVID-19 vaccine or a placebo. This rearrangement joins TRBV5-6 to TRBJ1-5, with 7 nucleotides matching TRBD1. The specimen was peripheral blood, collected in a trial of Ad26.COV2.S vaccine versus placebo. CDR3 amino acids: CASSLYGTANQPQHF. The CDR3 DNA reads TGTGCCAGCAGCTTGTATGGGACAGCAAATCAGCCCCAGCATTTT.